The source of this T cell receptor beta chain is a study of graft-versus-host responses after intestinal transplantation. Study context: Recipients were all induced with anti-thymocyte globulin, then given tacrolimus and steroids for 2 to 4 years. Points from the study as a whole: GvH clones turned up in recipient marrow; some had shown up first in ileum or blood.

The V end was cut by 6 bases, the J end by 13 bases, with 19 bases between. CDR1 MNHEY and CDR2 SVGAGI come from the germline V gene. The CDR3 totals 14 residues. Assay: immunoSEQ multiplex PCR; the TCRdb copy retains only in-frame clones and omits some. Among about 25,000 clones listed, over 35% were seen once. Sequenced here: alloreactive CD4+ T cells from a mixed lymphocyte reaction culture, sampled before intestinal transplant. Subset indicated: CFSE-low proliferating T cells sorted from approximately 6-day pre-transplant mixed lymphocyte reaction (GvH or HvG direction). This sequence originates from a human patient who received an intestinal transplant. The rearrangement links TRBV6-5 to TRBJ1-6, with D tentatively TRBD1 (6 bases). CDR3 sequence: CASSFDRTTTPLHF. CDR3 DNA: TGTGCCAGCAGCTTTGACAGGACCACCACCCCCCTCCACTTT.